Below are 8 T cell receptor beta chains sequenced from a single sample in a study of blood T cell repertoires in COVID-19. Profiled with immunoSEQ multiplex PCR; TCRdb holds only in-frame clones, not every one. The sample has 80,000 to 85,000 clones, around nine tenths seen once. Sequencing input: peripheral blood. Receptors originate from a woman of 80 years or more with acute or convalescent COVID-19.

The chain recombines TRBV30 with TRBJ1-5, with a possible D match to TRBD1 (6 bases). V gave up 3 bases and J gave up 6 bases, with 15 bases separating them. Per the germline V gene, CDR1 is GTSNPN and CDR2 is SVGIG (reference sequence). The CDR3 contains 14 residues. This chain's CDR3 is CAWSPGGAGQPQHF. The CDR3 nucleotides are TGTGCCTGGAGCCCCGGGGGGGCCGGTCAGCCCCAGCATTTT.

The count of this clone is one. The chain uses TRBV7-2 and TRBJ1-2; D is unresolved. Germline assignment: CDR1 SGHTA and CDR2 FQGNSA. V dropped 6 bases and J dropped 5 bases, with 13 bases sitting between them. This CDR3 spans 13 amino acids. The chain's CDR3 is CASSSANLYGYTF. Here the CDR3 DNA reads TGTGCCAGCAGTTCTGCAAACTTATATGGCTACACCTTC.

The V gene is TRBV7-8, the J gene TRBJ1-1; TRBD1 aligns across 8 bases. Germline CDR1 SGHVS, CDR2 FQNEAQ. The CDR3 runs to 14 residues. The V and J ends lost 3 bases and 4 bases, in that order; junction bases with no gene match: 4. CDR3 loop: CASSFGQGSTEAFF. The DNA for the CDR3 is TGTGCCAGCAGCTTTGGACAGGGAAGCACTGAAGCTTTCTTT.

The chain joins TRBV3-1 (or the pseudogene TRBV3-2) to TRBJ2-5, with a possible D match to TRBD1 (5 bases). This CDR3 has 15 residues. Germline CDR1 is LGHDT and CDR2 is YNNKEL (reference sequence). Trimming took 3 bases from V and 6 from J, leaving 17 bases between them. The CDR3 spells CASSHRPEGVKTQYF. The CDR3, as DNA: TGTGCCAGCAGCCACCGGCCCGAAGGGGTGAAGACCCAGTACTTC.

The chain combines TRBV29-1 with TRBJ1-1; 9 bases match TRBD1. Germline V gene lookup returns CDR1 SQVTM and CDR2 ANQGSEA. With 8 bases clipped from V and 1 base from J, the junction kept 8 bases outside the gene matches. The CDR3 contains 14 residues. The CDR3 here is CSTLQGAKNTEAFF. The CDR3 region has the DNA TGCAGCACTTTACAGGGGGCGAAGAACACTGAAGCTTTCTTT.

V is TRBV18 and J is TRBJ1-1; no clear D. The length of the CDR3 is 14 residues. Germline CDR1 and CDR2: KGHSH and LQKENI. V lost 3 bases and J lost 0, with 8 bases in between. CDR3 protein: CASSPTTMNTEAFF. CDR3 coding DNA: TGTGCCAGCTCACCGACGACTATGAACACTGAAGCTTTCTTT. Based on the CDR3 plus reference TRBV18 and TRBJ1-1, the full variable domain is NAGVMQNPRHLVRRRGQEARLRCSPMKGHSHVYWYRQLPEEGLKFMVYLQKENIIDESGMPKERFSAEFPKEGPSILRIQQVVRGDSAAYFCASSPTTMNTEAFFGQGTRLTVV.

The V gene is TRBV7-2, the J gene TRBJ1-1; weak D call: TRBD1 (6 bases). V was trimmed by 6 bases and J by 5 bases, leaving 13 bases between them. The CDR3 runs 13 residues. Germline loops: CDR1 SGHTA, CDR2 FQGNSA. CDR3 sequence (DNA): TGTGCCAGCAGTTCACAGGGTTCGACTGAAGCTTTCTTT. Amino acids: CASSSQGSTEAFF.

The J gene is TRBJ2-5, the V gene TRBV19; D might be TRBD1 (6 bases). Germline V gene sequence: CDR1 LNHDA, CDR2 SQIVND (reference sequence). This CDR3 contains 14 residues. V was trimmed by 5 bases and J by 8 bases, leaving 18 bases between them. CDR3 amino acids: CASSLDSPPGTQYF. DNA for the CDR3: TGTGCCAGTAGTTTGGACAGCCCCCCAGGAACCCAGTACTTC.